The 7 T cell receptor beta chains presented below share a single source sample, sequenced in a study of cytomegalovirus exposure and HLA in healthy donors. 13 Jbeta primers and 60 Vbeta primers were used for the PCR. TCRdb keeps only in-frame clones here, not all; method: immunoSEQ multiplex PCR. The sample consists of just over 150,000 clones, roughly four fifths of them appearing once. Material: PBMCs. The origin of the receptors is a woman between 35 and 50 years old in good health and CMV-seronegative.

The chain has TRBV11-2 and TRBJ2-5, with TRBD2 matching over 11 bases. Germline CDR1 and CDR2: SGHAT and FQNNGV. The CDR3 is 17 residues long. The V gene end was trimmed by 1 base and the J gene end by 1 base; junction bases not matched to a gene: 5. DNA of the CDR3: TGTGCCAGCAGCTTAGGTAGCGGGGGGGGACCCCAAGAGACCCAGTACTTC. Translating it yields CASSLGSGGGPQETQYF.

V and J are TRBV2 and TRBJ2-3, with 9 bases matching TRBD1. Germline CDR1 is SNHLY and CDR2 is FYNNEI. Losses at the gene ends were 5 bases for V and 5 bases for J; bases not matched to a gene: 5. The CDR3 has 14 amino acids. The CDR3 is CASSRETGGDTQYF. Here the CDR3 DNA reads TGTGCCAGCAGTAGGGAGACAGGGGGAGATACGCAGTATTTT.

The rearrangement uses TRBV4-1 and TRBJ1-2; the D is unclear. The CDR3 contains 14 residues. V dropped 1 base and J dropped 2 bases, with 8 bases sitting between them. In germline, CDR1 is MGHRA, CDR2 YSYEKL. CDR3 nucleotide sequence: TGCGCCAGCAGCCAAGGGAACAGAAACTATGGCTACACCTTC. Residues: CASSQGNRNYGYTF.

The J gene is TRBJ1-6, the V gene TRBV27; TRBD1 matches at 8 bases. Germline-derived CDR1 and CDR2 are MNHEY and SMNVEV (reference sequence). The CDR3 sequence is 15 residues long. Losses at the gene ends were 5 bases for V and 9 bases for J; bases not matched to a gene: 9. For the CDR3, the DNA is TGTGCCAGCAGTCCCCGAGGAGGGACAGGTTCACCCCTCCACTTT. This encodes CASSPRGGTGSPLHF.

Only a few counts were recorded for this clone. V and J are TRBV6-6 and TRBJ2-2; 10 bases map to TRBD1. The CDR3 length is 16 residues. Germline lookup yields CDR1 MNHNY and CDR2 SVGAGI (reference sequence). V was clipped by 4 bases and J by 6 bases; unmatched bases: 8. The CDR3 loop reads CASSSGTGVVPGELFF. The CDR3 bases are TGTGCCAGCAGTTCGGGGACAGGGGTCGTTCCCGGGGAGCTGTTTTTT.

The DNA of the CDR3 is TGTGCCAGCTCACCAAGAAGCTCACGGGGGGAACGATTGATGAACACTGAAGCTTTCTTT. Residues: CASSPRSSRGERLMNTEAFF. V and J are TRBV18 and TRBJ1-1, with a weak D call TRBD1 (5 bases). Germline V lookup: CDR1 KGHSH, CDR2 LQKENI. V lost 2 bases and J 0 bases, leaving 25 bases between the germline ends. The length of the CDR3 is 20 residues. Based on the CDR3 plus reference TRBV18 and TRBJ1-1, the full variable domain is NAGVMQNPRHLVRRRGQEARLRCSPMKGHSHVYWYRQLPEEGLKFMVYLQKENIIDESGMPKERFSAEFPKEGPSILRIQQVVRGDSAAYFCASSPRSSRGERLMNTEAFFGQGTRLTVV.

The chain combines TRBV28 with TRBJ1-1; no reliable D call. Germline CDR1 and CDR2: MDHEN and SYDVKM. The length of the CDR3 is 13 residues. Trimming took off 3 bases at V and 7 bases at J, with 12 bases between the two ends. The CDR3 region is CASSFYRGGEAFF. The CDR3 coding sequence is TGTGCCAGCAGTTTTTACCGGGGAGGTGAAGCTTTCTTT.